The clone carrying this T cell receptor beta chain came up once. CDR3 length equals 14 residues. The germline V gene has CDR1 MDHEN and CDR2 SYDVKM. The V and J ends lost 6 bases and 11 bases respectively, with 19 bases between them. This entry belongs to a study of blood T cell repertoires in COVID-19. Study as a whole: Samples representing acute and convalescent COVID-19 were sourced from the United States, Italy and Spain. T cells, B-cell-depleted T cells, or PBMCs supplied cDNA or gDNA.

Original processing notes: Nucleated cell counts were estimated from reference gene primer amplification. TCRdb keeps only in-frame clones here, not all; method: immunoSEQ multiplex PCR. D and trimming come from the DNA, and the V and J calls and clone size come from that table. This sample carries about 180,000 clones, approximately 85% of them seen once, and the ten largest clones take over 2.5%. The material sequenced was peripheral blood. The receptor comes from a man aged 55-75 years with acute or convalescent COVID-19. The J gene is TRBJ1-4, the V gene TRBV28, with D perhaps TRBD1 (6 bases). CDR3 coding DNA: TGTGCCAGCAGCTCCAACACCCACAGGGACAAACTGTTTTTT. It translates to CASSSNTHRDKLFF.